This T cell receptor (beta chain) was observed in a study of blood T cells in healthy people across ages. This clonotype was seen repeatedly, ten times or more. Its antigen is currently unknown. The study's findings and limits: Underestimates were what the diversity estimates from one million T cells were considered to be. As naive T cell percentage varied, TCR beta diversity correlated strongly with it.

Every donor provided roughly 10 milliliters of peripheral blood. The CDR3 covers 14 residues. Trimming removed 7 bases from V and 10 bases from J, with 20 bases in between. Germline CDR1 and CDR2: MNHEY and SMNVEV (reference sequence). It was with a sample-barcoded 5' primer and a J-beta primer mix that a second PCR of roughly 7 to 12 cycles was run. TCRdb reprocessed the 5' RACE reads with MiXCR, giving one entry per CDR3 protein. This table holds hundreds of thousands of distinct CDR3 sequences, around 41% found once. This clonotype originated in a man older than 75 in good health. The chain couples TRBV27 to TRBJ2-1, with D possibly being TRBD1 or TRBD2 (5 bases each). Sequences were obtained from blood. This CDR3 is CASIPSTGPGEQFF. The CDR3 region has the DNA TGTGCCAGCATTCCCTCGACGGGGCCCGGGGAGCAGTTCTTC.